A single sample is the source of the 18 T cell receptor beta chains below, sequenced in a study of control samples from healthy donors and cancer patients (dated by TCRdb to the early 2020s). Library creation used the immunoSEQ multiplex PCR assay. The clones in this table, taken by TCRdb from immuneACCESS, are in-frame only. Not every clone is retained; where verified, under half of the shortfall comes from an unresolved V gene, and the cause of the rest is unknown. A total of about 83,000 clones appear in this sample, 91% of them only once. More than 15% of the sample goes to the ten largest clones. The sequenced sample consisted of blood. The receptors derive from a man aged 25-45 years in good health.

The chain recombines TRBV19 with TRBJ2-4; D is unresolved. Trimming took off 6 bases at V and 0 bases at J, with 9 bases between the two ends. Germline CDR1 reads LNHDA; CDR2 reads SQIVND (reference sequence). The CDR3 totals 14 residues. This chain's CDR3 is CASRDNLAKNIQYF. In nucleotides, the CDR3 is TGTGCCAGTAGGGATAACCTAGCCAAAAACATTCAGTACTTC.

The sample holds one count of this clone. CDR3 protein: CASSVELAGLYEQYF. The CDR3 bases are TGTGCCAGCAGCGTAGAATTAGCGGGGCTCTACGAGCAGTACTTC. The V and J genes are TRBV9 and TRBJ2-7; 8 nucleotides match TRBD2. Trimming took 0 bases from V and 3 from J; bases not matched to a gene: 5. Germline V gene sequence: CDR1 SGDLS, CDR2 YYNGEE. CDR3 length equals 15 residues.

The sample holds one count of this clone. The V gene is TRBV29-1, the J gene TRBJ1-1, with D tentatively TRBD1 (5 bases). CDR1 is SQVTM, CDR2 ANQGSEA, per germline. V dropped 6 bases and J dropped 2 bases, with 16 bases sitting between them. This CDR3 is 14 amino acids long. CDR3 bases: TGCAGCGTCGCCAGACGCGGGGGTAACACTGAAGCTTTCTTT. It encodes CSVARRGGNTEAFF. The full variable domain, rest sourced from reference TRBV29-1 and TRBJ1-1, is SAVISQKPSRDICQRGTSLTIQCQVDSQVTMMFWYRQQPGQSLTLIATANQGSEATYESGFVIDKFPISRPNLTFSTLTVSNMSPEDSSIYLCSVARRGGNTEAFFGQGTRLTVV.

The V call is TRBV7-8, the J call TRBJ2-7, with 14 bases matching TRBD2. Unmatched junction bases numbered 6, after V lost 5 bases and J lost 3 bases. Looked up from germline, CDR1 is SGHVS and CDR2 is FQNEAQ. The CDR3 is 16 amino acids. The CDR3 sequence is CASSRAGTSGGYEQYF. The CDR3 bases are TGTGCCAGCAGCCGAGCCGGGACTAGCGGGGGCTACGAGCAGTACTTC.

This clone showed up just a few times. The V call is TRBV28, the J call TRBJ2-7; D perhaps matches TRBD2 (6 bases). Trimming shortened V by 7 bases and J by 5 bases, and 18 bases separated the two germline ends. The CDR3 totals 14 residues. From germline, CDR1 is MDHEN and CDR2 SYDVKM. This CDR3 is CASIQEGRNHEQYF. CDR3 coding DNA: TGTGCCAGCATTCAGGAGGGGCGCAACCACGAGCAGTACTTC.

CDR3 DNA: TGTGCCAGCAGCCCTACATCGGGACAGGGGCAGTACTTC. It encodes CASSPTSGQGQYF. The V and J genes are TRBV9 and TRBJ2-7; 9 nucleotides align to TRBD1. Germline CDR1 SGDLS, CDR2 YYNGEE. The CDR3 length is 13 residues. V lost 4 bases to trimming and J lost 9 bases; unmatched junction nucleotides: 8.

To note about this clone: Relative to the germline gene, one junction end is altered; a read error may explain this. The chain is built from TRBV3-1 (or the pseudogene TRBV3-2) and TRBJ1-1; weak D call: TRBD1 (5 bases). Germline loops: CDR1 LGHDT, CDR2 YNNKEL (reference sequence). The length of the CDR3 is 11 residues. CDR3 loop: CDSGVDTEAFF. DNA of the CDR3: TGCGACAGTGGCGTCGACACTGAAGCTTTCTTT.

The genes are TRBV4-1 and TRBJ1-5; no clear D. Looked up from germline, CDR1 is MGHRA and CDR2 is YSYEKL. This CDR3 spans 15 amino acids. Between the trimmed V and J ends, which lost 4 bases and 2 bases, there was a span of 12 bases. CDR3 coding DNA: TGCGCCAGCAGCCCCCAAGCCCCGGGCAATCAGCCCCAGCATTTT. Its translation is CASSPQAPGNQPQHF.

The chain uses TRBV7-2 and TRBJ2-3; TRBD1 agrees at 9 bases. CDR1 SGHTA and CDR2 FQGNSA come from the germline V gene. The trim removed 3 bases at V and 0 bases at J, leaving 4 bases unmatched. The CDR3 is 16 amino acids. The CDR3 nucleotides are TGTGCCAGCAGCTTGGGGACAGGGATAAGCACAGATACGCAGTATTTT. As protein: CASSLGTGISTDTQYF.

The J gene is TRBJ1-5, the V gene TRBV28, with D unresolved. Trimming took 1 base from V and 3 from J, leaving 10 bases between them. This CDR3 is 15 amino acids long. Germline V gene data show CDR1 as MDHEN and CDR2 as SYDVKM. This CDR3 reads CASSLSGGPNQPQHF. As DNA, the CDR3 is TGTGCCAGCAGTTTATCGGGCGGACCCAATCAGCCCCAGCATTTT.

The chain carries TRBV5-8 and TRBJ2-2; tentative D call: TRBD2 (5 bases). CDR3 length: 15 residues. Trimming removed 2 bases from V and 1 base from J, with 9 bases in between. CDR1 and CDR2 from the germline V gene are SGHTS and YDEGEE. CDR3 amino acids: CASSLTGGNTGELFF. The DNA of the CDR3 is TGTGCCAGCAGCTTAACCGGAGGGAACACCGGGGAGCTGTTTTTT.

The chain carries TRBV3-1 (or the pseudogene TRBV3-2) and TRBJ2-1; a weak D match, TRBD2 (5 bases). Trimming stripped 1 base from V and 7 bases from J, with 17 bases between. Germline assignment: CDR1 LGHDT and CDR2 YNNKEL (reference sequence). CDR3 size: 16 residues. CDR3 sequence reads: CASSQVDGRRGNEQFF. CDR3 nucleotides: TGTGCCAGCAGCCAAGTGGATGGCAGGCGCGGGAATGAGCAGTTCTTC.

The V call is TRBV24-1, the J call TRBJ2-5; 15 nucleotides agree with TRBD2. The germline CDR1 and CDR2 sequences are KGHDR and SFDVKD. The CDR3 totals 17 residues. Trimming removed 2 bases from V and 4 bases from J; junction bases left unmatched: 4. CDR3 DNA: TGTGCCACCAGTGATTCCCGGACTAGCGGGGGGGCAGAGACCCAGTACTTC. Residues: CATSDSRTSGGAETQYF.

The V gene is TRBV15, the J gene TRBJ2-1, with D perhaps matching TRBD2 (5 bases). The CDR3 totals 15 residues. In germline, CDR1 is LNHNV, CDR2 YYDKDF (reference sequence). Trimming left V 4 bases short and J 0 bases short, with 10 bases between. Here the CDR3 DNA reads TGTGCCACCAGCACCGGACTGGGCTCCTACAATGAGCAGTTCTTC. Protein product: CATSTGLGSYNEQFF. Full variable domain (missing parts from reference TRBV15 and TRBJ2-1): DAMVIQNPRYQVTQFGKPVTLSCSQTLNHNVMYWYQQKSSQAPKLLFHYYDKDFNNEADTPDNFQSRRPNTSFCFLDIRSPGLGDTAMYLCATSTGLGSYNEQFFGPGTRLTVL.

V is TRBV6-5 and J is TRBJ1-1; D remains unclear. Germline CDR1 MNHEY, CDR2 SVGAGI. The CDR3 extends over 13 amino acids. Trimming shortened V by 7 bases and J by 5 bases, and 14 bases separated the two germline ends. The CDR3 sequence is CASTPAKLTEAFF. CDR3 bases: TGTGCCAGCACCCCCGCAAAGTTGACTGAAGCTTTCTTT.

In DNA form, the CDR3 reads TGTGCCAGTAGTATACTTGGGACAGGGGTGCTGCCCCAGCATTTT. This sequence encodes CASSILGTGVLPQHF. This chain links TRBV19 with TRBJ1-5, with TRBD1 identical over 10 bases. Germline values: CDR1 LNHDA, CDR2 SQIVND (reference sequence). With 2 bases clipped from V and 9 bases from J, the junction kept 7 bases outside the gene matches. The CDR3 contains 15 residues.

The chain has TRBV11-2 and TRBJ2-5; 8 nucleotides match TRBD2. The V segment lost 0 bases and the J segment 6 bases; nucleotides outside the gene matches: 6. The CDR3 has 15 residues. Germline V gene lookup returns CDR1 SGHAT and CDR2 FQNNGV. The CDR3 here is CASSLDGRADKTQYF. The CDR3 DNA is TGTGCCAGCAGCTTAGACGGGAGGGCCGATAAGACCCAGTACTTC.

V usage is TRBV6-1 and J usage is TRBJ1-5, with D hard to call. The germline V gene has CDR1 MNHNS and CDR2 SASEGT. The CDR3 covers 14 residues. The V end was cut by 2 bases, the J end by 4 bases, with 9 bases between. CDR3 protein: CASSERGRNQPQHF. CDR3 sequence (DNA): TGTGCCAGCAGTGAACGGGGTCGAAATCAGCCCCAGCATTTT.